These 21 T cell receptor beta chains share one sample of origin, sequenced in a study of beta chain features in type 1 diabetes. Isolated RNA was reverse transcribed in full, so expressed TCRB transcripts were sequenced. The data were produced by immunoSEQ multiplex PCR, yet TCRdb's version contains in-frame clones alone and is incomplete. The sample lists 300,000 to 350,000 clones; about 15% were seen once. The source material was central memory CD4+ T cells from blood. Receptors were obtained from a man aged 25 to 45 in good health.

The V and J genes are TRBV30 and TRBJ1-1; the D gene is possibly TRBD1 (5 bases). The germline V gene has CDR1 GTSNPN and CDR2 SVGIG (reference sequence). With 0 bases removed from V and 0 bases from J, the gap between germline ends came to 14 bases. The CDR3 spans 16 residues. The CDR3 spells CAWSVWGGPLNTEAFF. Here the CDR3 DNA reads TGTGCCTGGAGTGTATGGGGGGGACCCTTGAACACTGAAGCTTTCTTT.

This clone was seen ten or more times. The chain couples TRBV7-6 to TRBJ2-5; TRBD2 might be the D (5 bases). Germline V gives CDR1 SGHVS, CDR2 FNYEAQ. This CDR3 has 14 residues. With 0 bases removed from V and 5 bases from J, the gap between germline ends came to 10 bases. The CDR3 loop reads CASSLAGDAETQYF. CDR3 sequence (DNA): TGTGCCAGCAGCTTAGCGGGAGATGCTGAGACCCAGTACTTC.

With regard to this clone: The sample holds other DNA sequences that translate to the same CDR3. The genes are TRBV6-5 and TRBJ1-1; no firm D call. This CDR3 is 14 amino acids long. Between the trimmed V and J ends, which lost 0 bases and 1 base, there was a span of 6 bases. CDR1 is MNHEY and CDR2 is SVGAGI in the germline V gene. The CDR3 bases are TGTGCCAGCAGTTACTCGTCCGAGAACACTGAAGCTTTCTTT. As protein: CASSYSSENTEAFF.

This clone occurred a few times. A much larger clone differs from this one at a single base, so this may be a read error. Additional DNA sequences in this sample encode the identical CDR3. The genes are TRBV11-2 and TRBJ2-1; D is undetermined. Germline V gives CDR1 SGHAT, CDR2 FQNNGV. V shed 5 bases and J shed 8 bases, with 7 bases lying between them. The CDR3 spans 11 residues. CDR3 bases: TGTGCCAGCAGCCCCCGGGATGAGCAGTTCTTC. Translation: CASSPRDEQFF.

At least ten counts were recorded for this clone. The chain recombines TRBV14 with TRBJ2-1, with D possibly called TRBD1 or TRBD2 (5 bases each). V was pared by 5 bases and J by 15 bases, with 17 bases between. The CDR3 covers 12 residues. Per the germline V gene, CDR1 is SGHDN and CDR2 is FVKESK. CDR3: CASSKSGTGWFF. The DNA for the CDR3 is TGTGCCAGCAGCAAGTCCGGGACCGGGTGGTTCTTC.

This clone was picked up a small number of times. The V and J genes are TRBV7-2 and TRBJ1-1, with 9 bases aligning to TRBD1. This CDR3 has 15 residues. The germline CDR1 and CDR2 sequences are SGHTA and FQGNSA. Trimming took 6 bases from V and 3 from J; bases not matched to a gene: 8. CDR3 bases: TGTGCCAGCAGTCACTATGACAGGGGGGACACTGAAGCTTTCTTT. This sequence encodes CASSHYDRGDTEAFF.

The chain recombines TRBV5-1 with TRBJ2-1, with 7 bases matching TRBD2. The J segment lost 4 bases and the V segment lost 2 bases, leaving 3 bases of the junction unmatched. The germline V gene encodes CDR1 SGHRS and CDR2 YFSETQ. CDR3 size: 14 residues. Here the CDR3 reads CASSLAGRYNEQFF. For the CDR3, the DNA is TGCGCCAGCAGCTTAGCGGGGAGATACAATGAGCAGTTCTTC.

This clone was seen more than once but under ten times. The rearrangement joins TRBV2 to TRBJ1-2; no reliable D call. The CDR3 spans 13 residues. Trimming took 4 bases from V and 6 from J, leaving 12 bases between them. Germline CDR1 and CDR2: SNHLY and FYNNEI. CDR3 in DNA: TGTGCCAGCAGTGTTGCAGTCCGAGATGGCTACACCTTC. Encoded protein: CASSVAVRDGYTF.

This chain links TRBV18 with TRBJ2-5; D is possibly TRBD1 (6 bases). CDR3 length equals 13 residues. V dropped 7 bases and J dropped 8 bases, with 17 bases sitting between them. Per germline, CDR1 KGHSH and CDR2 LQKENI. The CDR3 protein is CASFASGTITQYF. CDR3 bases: TGTGCCAGCTTCGCATCCGGGACAATCACCCAGTACTTC. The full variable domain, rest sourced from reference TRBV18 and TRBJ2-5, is NAGVMQNPRHLVRRRGQEARLRCSPMKGHSHVYWYRQLPEEGLKFMVYLQKENIIDESGMPKERFSAEFPKEGPSILRIQQVVRGDSAAYFCASFASGTITQYFGPGTRLLVL.

For the CDR3, the DNA is TGCGCCAGCAGCCAAGATCCGACTGGCCTGGGGGATGAGCAGTTCTTC. This codes for CASSQDPTGLGDEQFF. The chain combines TRBV4-1 with TRBJ2-1; D is possibly TRBD1 or TRBD2 (5 bases each). V dropped 0 bases and J dropped 8 bases, with 17 bases sitting between them. The germline CDR1 and CDR2 sequences are MGHRA and YSYEKL. CDR3 length: 16 residues.

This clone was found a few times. The CDR3, as DNA: TGCAGCGGTGGGTGGGAGACCCAGTACTTC. This codes for CSGGWETQYF. This chain connects TRBV29-1 to TRBJ2-5; D gene unclear. Germline assignment: CDR1 SQVTM and CDR2 ANQGSEA. The V gene lost 7 bases and the J gene lost 5 bases, with 8 bases spanning the gap. This CDR3 region has 10 residues.

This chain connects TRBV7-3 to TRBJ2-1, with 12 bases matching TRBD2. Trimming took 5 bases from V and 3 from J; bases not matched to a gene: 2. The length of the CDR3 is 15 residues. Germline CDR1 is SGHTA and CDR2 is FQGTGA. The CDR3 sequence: CASSLAGGHYNEQFF. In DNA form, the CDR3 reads TGTGCCAGCAGCCTAGCGGGAGGGCACTACAATGAGCAGTTCTTC.

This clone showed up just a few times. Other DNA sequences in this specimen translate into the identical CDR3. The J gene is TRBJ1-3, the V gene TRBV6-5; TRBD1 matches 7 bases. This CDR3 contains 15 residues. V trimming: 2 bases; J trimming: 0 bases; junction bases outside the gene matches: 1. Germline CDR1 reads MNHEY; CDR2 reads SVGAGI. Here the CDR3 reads CASSYQGVSGNTIYF. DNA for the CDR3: TGTGCCAGCAGTTACCAGGGGGTCTCTGGAAACACCATATATTTT.

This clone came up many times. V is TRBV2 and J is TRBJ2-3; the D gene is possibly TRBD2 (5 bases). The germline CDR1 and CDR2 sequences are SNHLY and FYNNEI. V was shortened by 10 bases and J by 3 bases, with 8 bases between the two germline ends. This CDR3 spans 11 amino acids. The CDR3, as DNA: TGTGCCAAGGAGGTTACAGATACGCAGTATTTT. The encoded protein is CAKEVTDTQYF. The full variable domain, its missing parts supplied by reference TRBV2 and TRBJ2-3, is EPEVTQTPSHQVTQMGQEVILRCVPISNHLYFYWYRQILGQKVEFLVSFYNNEISEKSEIFDDQFSVERPDGSNFTLKIRSTKLEDSAMYFCAKEVTDTQYFGPGTRLTVL.

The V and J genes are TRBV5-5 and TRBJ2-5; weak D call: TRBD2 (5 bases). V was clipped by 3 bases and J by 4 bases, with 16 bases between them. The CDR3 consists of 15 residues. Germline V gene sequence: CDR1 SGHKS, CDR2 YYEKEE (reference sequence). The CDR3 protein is CASSSRLTVRETQYF. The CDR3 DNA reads TGTGCCAGCAGCTCCCGACTAACGGTACGAGAGACCCAGTACTTC.

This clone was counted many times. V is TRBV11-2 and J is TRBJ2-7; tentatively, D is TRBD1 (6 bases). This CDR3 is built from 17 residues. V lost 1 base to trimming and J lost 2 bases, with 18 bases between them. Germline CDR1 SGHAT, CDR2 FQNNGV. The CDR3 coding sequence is TGTGCCAGCAGCTTAGGGGGCTTGGGGGCAATACCCTACGAGCAGTACTTC. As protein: CASSLGGLGAIPYEQYF. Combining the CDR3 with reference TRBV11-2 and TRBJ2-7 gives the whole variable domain EAGVAQSPRYKIIEKRQSVAFWCNPISGHATLYWYQQILGQGPKLLIQFQNNGVVDDSQLPKDRFSAERLKGVDSTLKIQPAKLEDSAVYLCASSLGGLGAIPYEQYFGPGTRLTVT.

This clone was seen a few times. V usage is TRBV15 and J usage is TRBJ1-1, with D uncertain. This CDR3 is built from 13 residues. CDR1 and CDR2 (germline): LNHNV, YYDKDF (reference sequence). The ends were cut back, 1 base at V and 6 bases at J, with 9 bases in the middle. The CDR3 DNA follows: TGTGCCACCAGCAGAGTACTTGGCTCTGAAGCTTTCTTT. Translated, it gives CATSRVLGSEAFF.

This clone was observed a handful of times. The CDR3 loop reads CASSAGTGGYGANVLTF. In DNA, the CDR3 is TGTGCCAGCAGCGCCGGGACAGGGGGCTATGGGGCCAACGTCCTGACTTTC. V is TRBV7-2 and J is TRBJ2-6; 12 bases line up with TRBD1. With V trimmed by 5 bases and J by 3 bases, 5 bases remained unmatched. From germline, CDR1 is SGHTA and CDR2 FQGNSA. CDR3 size: 17 residues.

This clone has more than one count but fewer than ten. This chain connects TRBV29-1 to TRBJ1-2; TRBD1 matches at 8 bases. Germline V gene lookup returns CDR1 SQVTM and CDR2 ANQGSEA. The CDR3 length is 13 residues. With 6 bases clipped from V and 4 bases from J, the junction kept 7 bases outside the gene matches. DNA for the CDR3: TGCAGCGTGGGACGACAGGGGCGCTATGGCTACACCTTC. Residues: CSVGRQGRYGYTF. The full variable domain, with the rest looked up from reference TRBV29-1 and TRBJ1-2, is SAVISQKPSRDICQRGTSLTIQCQVDSQVTMMFWYRQQPGQSLTLIATANQGSEATYESGFVIDKFPISRPNLTFSTLTVSNMSPEDSSIYLCSVGRQGRYGYTFGSGTRLTVV.

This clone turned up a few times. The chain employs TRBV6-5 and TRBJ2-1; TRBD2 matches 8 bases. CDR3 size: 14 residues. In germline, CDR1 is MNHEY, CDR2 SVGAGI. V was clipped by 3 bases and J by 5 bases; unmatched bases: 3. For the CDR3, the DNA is TGTGCCAGCAGTTATACGGGGGGGAACAATGAGCAGTTCTTC. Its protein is CASSYTGGNNEQFF.

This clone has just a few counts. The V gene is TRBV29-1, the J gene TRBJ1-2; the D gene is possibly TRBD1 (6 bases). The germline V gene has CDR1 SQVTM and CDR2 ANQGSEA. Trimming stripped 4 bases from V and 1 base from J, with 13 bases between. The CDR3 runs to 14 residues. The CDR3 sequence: CSVASGAGNYGYTF. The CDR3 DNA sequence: TGCAGCGTTGCATCGGGGGCTGGTAACTATGGCTACACCTTC. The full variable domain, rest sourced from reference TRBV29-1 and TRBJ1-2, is SAVISQKPSRDICQRGTSLTIQCQVDSQVTMMFWYRQQPGQSLTLIATANQGSEATYESGFVIDKFPISRPNLTFSTLTVSNMSPEDSSIYLCSVASGAGNYGYTFGSGTRLTVV.